What follows describes a single T cell receptor (beta chain). Its antigen remains unidentified. At one end the junction does not follow the germline gene, possibly because of a read error. This record belongs to a study of tumor and adjacent non-tumor tissue in lung cancer (dated by TCRdb to the late 2010s). Some background on the complete study: By cancer type, the cohort comprised about 13 adenocarcinoma patients, 2 squamous cell carcinoma patients and 1 small cell lung cancer patient. Under 35 paired specimens, one tumor and one normal lung sample per patient, were profiled by TCRbeta CDR3 sequencing. The approximately 15 enrolled patients, of whom about 10 were men and 5 were women, were aged roughly 31 to 85 years and were diagnosed with TNM stage I to III disease. Sequencing produced 100 million to 150 million productive TCRbeta reads in total, an average of about 3.8 million reads per sample. Bulk TCRbeta repertoires were compared between lung tumor tissue and matched distant non-tumor lung tissue obtained from fewer than 16 lung cancer patients. The study at large found these results: The top 100 clones accounted for a significantly larger cumulative portion of the repertoire in normal lung than in tumor tissue. Neither the sequencing platform nor unique molecular identifiers are named or mentioned anywhere in the methods. With only roughly 14 patients in the cohort, the authors noted that larger samples and more detailed clinical data are needed. TCR diversity was significantly higher in younger patients, and higher tumor TCR diversity was associated with shorter overall and disease-free survival. TCR diversity (inverse Simpson) was significantly higher in tumor than in normal lung tissue (around 450 vs 160, P = 0.0075, Mann-Whitney U test). Because peripheral blood was not sequenced, blood TCRbeta repertoires in the lung cancer patients of the study were not examined.

RNA was isolated from bulk, unsorted tissue, and RNA quality was assessed with a NanoDrop ND-1000 and an Agilent 2100. All donors had newly diagnosed lung cancer, had not received prior chemotherapy, and were admitted for thoracic surgery in China between August and November 2014. Anyone who had undergone radiotherapy or chemotherapy before, or who had another cancer at the same time, was left out of the study. Surgical tissue pieces of about 1-2.1 cm3 were preserved in RNAlater solution and were kept at -80 degrees C until use. The library was made by multiplex PCR. The data were produced on an Illumina HiSeq 2500. TCRbeta libraries were constructed through three rounds of nested PCR with primers (Table S4) according to protocols adapted from ARM-PCR. PCR products of 200-500 bp were gel-excised and purified with the QIAquick gel extraction kit before sequencing. Regarding the original processing steps: Trimmomatic was used to clean the reads, FLASH was used to merge the reads into complete CDR3 sequences, and MiTCR was used to assign the reads to V(D)J germline segments. VDJtools was used to compute clonal diversity as the inverse Simpson's index. In-frame sequences lacking a premature stop codon were counted as productive reads. TCRdb took the public reads, trimmed them with fastp at Q25, ran MiXCR for clone calling and kept in-frame beta chains. Under each unique CDR3 protein, matching rows form one entry showing the most common genes and DNA. The V and J calls were determined by TCRdb, not by the authors. For this sample the table gives roughly 66,000 distinct CDR3 sequences, of which roughly 73% were detected only once. The ten largest clones represent about 30% of the sample.

CDR1 and CDR2 (SQVTM, ANQGSEA) derive from the germline V gene. The CDR3 runs 14 amino acids, cysteine and phenylalanine included. Here the CDR3 DNA is all that survives: 42 bases in frame from base 1. The chain is made from TRBV29-1 and TRBJ2-2, with TRBD2 tentatively as D gene (5 bases match). The TCR sequence derives from a man between 60 and 70 years old with non-small cell lung cancer. Sample: lung tumor tissue. The encoded CDR3 is CSVGSSVYTGELSF. The DNA sequence follows: TGCAGCGTTGGGTCCAGCGTTTACACCGGGGAGCTATCTTTT.